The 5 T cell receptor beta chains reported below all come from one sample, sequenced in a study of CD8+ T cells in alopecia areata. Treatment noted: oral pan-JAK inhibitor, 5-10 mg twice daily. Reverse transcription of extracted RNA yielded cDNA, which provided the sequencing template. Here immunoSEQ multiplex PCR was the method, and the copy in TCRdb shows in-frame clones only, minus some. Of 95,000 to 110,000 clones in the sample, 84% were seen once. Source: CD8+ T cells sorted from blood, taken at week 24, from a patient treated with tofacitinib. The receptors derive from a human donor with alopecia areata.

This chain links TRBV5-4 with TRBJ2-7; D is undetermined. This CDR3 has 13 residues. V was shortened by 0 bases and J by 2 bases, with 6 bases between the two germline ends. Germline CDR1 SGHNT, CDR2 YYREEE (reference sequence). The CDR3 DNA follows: TGTGCCAGCAGCTTGGACCCAGCCTACGAGCAGTACTTC. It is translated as CASSLDPAYEQYF. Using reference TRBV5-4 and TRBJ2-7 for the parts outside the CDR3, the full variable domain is ETGVTQSPTHLIKTRGQQVTLRCSSQSGHNTVSWYQQALGQGPQFIFQYYREEENGRGNFPPRFSGLQFPNYSSELNVNALELDDSALYLCASSLDPAYEQYFGPGTRLTVT.

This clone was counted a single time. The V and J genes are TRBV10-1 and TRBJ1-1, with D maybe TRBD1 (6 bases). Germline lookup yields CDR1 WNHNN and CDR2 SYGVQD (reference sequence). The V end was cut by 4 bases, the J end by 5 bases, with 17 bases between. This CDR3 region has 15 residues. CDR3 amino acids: CASSGRSGAGTEAFF. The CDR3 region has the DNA TGCGCCAGCAGTGGACGGTCAGGGGCCGGGACTGAAGCTTTCTTT.

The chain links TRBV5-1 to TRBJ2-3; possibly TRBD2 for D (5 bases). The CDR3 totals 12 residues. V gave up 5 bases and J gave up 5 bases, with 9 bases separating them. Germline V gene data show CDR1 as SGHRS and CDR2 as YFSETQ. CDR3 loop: CASSRRGDTQYF. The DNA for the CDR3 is TGCGCCAGCAGTCGTCGGGGAGATACGCAGTATTTT.

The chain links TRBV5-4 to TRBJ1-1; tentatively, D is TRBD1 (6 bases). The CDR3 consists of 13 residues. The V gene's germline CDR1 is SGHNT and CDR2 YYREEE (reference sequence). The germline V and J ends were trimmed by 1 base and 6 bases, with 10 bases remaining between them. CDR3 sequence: CASSLPGAAEAFF. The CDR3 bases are TGTGCCAGCAGCTTGCCAGGGGCGGCTGAAGCTTTCTTT.

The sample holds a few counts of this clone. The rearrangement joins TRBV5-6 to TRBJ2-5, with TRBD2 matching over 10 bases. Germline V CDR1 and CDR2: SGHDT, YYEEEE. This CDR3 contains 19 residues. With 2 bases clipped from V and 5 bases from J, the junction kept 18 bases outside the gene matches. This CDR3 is CASSFQASGGASLGETQYF. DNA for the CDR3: TGTGCCAGCAGCTTCCAGGCTAGCGGGGGCGCCAGCCTGGGTGAGACCCAGTACTTC.